This TCR beta chain was captured in a study of T-cell reconstitution after alpha-beta-depleted transplantation in children. Study-wide results and limits: Expanded graft clones numbering several hundred reportedly gave rise to alpha-beta T cells about two months after transplant. Newly made T cells mostly supplied T-cell counts and diversity one year after transplant. In some patients, recipient T cells and intrathymic progenitors surviving conditioning explained high day-60 diversity.

As it was prepared, the TCRbeta library received unique molecular identifiers. TCRdb passed the PCR reads through MiXCR, listing each CDR3 protein once. In the table there are roughly 250,000 distinct CDR3 sequences, around 8% of which are singletons. This clonotype was observed at least ten times. Its antigen is unknown. V lost 6 bases and J lost 2, with 12 bases in between. Looked up from germline, CDR1 is MNHNS and CDR2 is SASEGT. There are 14 residues in the CDR3. Sequencing was performed on PBMCs, mostly from graft donor cells, taken 180 days after TCRalphabeta/CD19-depleted stem cell transplant. The V and J genes are TRBV6-1 and TRBJ2-3; a weak D match, TRBD2 (5 bases). The sequence was collected from a male patient younger than 18 who had a stem cell transplant for acute lymphoblastic leukemia, so the T cells may come from the graft donor. CDR3 sequence: CASSGQRPTDTQYF. CDR3 nucleotides: TGTGCCAGCAGCGGTCAGCGGCCCACAGATACGCAGTATTTT.